Listed here are 12 T cell receptor beta chains from one sample, sequenced in a study of blood T cell repertoires in COVID-19. Some clones are missing from TCRdb's copy, which holds only in-frame ones; the method was immunoSEQ multiplex PCR. The table records approximately 150,000 clones, around 90% of them present only once. The sample was peripheral blood. The receptors were sampled from a human donor in a cohort sampled during active COVID-19.

This chain links TRBV23-1 with TRBJ2-7; 7 bases are shared with TRBD1. TRBV23-1 has ORF status, its function being uncertain. With 8 bases clipped from V and 7 bases from J, the junction kept 14 bases outside the gene matches. The CDR3 runs to 14 residues. The CDR3 DNA follows: TGCGCCAGCGCAACAGGGGCCTCGGCACGGGAGCAGTACTTC. Residues: CASATGASAREQYF.

This sequence joins TRBV2 and TRBJ2-4, with D tentatively TRBD1 (5 bases). The V gene lost 6 bases and the J gene lost 0 bases, with 9 bases spanning the gap. The CDR3 runs to 14 residues. From germline, CDR1 is SNHLY and CDR2 FYNNEI. In DNA, the CDR3 is TGTGCCAGCAGGTTAGACAGAGCCAAAAACATTCAGTACTTC. It encodes CASRLDRAKNIQYF.

This chain links TRBV6-2 or TRBV6-3 with TRBJ2-7; 12 bases fit TRBD2. The CDR3 covers 15 residues. Germline CDR1 and CDR2: MNHEY and SVGEGT. V shed 0 bases, J shed 7 bases, and the junction held 4 bases outside the gene matches. The CDR3 region has the DNA TGTGCCAGCAGTTACTCAAGACTAGCGGGAGAAGAGCAGTACTTC. Protein product: CASSYSRLAGEEQYF.

The chain employs TRBV30 and TRBJ2-5; possibly TRBD1 for D (5 bases). Trimming removed 2 bases at V and 6 bases at J, with 10 bases between. Germline values: CDR1 GTSNPN, CDR2 SVGIG (reference sequence). CDR3 size: 12 residues. The CDR3 DNA follows: TGTGCCTGGAGTTCCAGGGCCAAGACCCAGTACTTC. Its protein is CAWSSRAKTQYF. Full variable domain (missing parts from reference TRBV30 and TRBJ2-5): SQTIHQWPATLVQPVGSPLSLECTVEGTSNPNLYWYRQAAGRGLQLLFYSVGIGQISSEVPQNLSASRPQDRQFILSSKKLLLSDSGFYLCAWSSRAKTQYFGPGTRLLVL.

The gene calls are TRBV11-2 and TRBJ2-7; TRBD2 matches 8 bases. The germline CDR1 and CDR2 sequences are SGHAT and FQNNGV. V was pared by 2 bases and J by 3 bases, with 3 bases of the junction left unmatched. CDR3 length: 14 residues. CDR3: CASSLRLAGYEQYF. The CDR3 nucleotides are TGTGCCAGCAGCTTAAGGCTAGCGGGCTACGAGCAGTACTTC.

V gene TRBV10-3 combines with J gene TRBJ1-4; 9 bases line up with TRBD1. V dropped 2 bases and J dropped 0; count of bases not matched to a gene: 7. The CDR3 covers 18 residues. From germline, CDR1 is ENHRY and CDR2 SYGVKD. Written as DNA, the CDR3 is TGTGCCATCAGTGAGAGGACAGGGGTTGGGGCAACTAATGAAAAACTGTTTTTT. It yields the protein CAISERTGVGATNEKLFF.

The chain uses TRBV7-2 and TRBJ2-1; 12 bases agree with TRBD2. Germline V gives CDR1 SGHTA, CDR2 FQGNSA. The CDR3 contains 17 residues. V shed 4 bases, J shed 7 bases, and the junction held 11 bases outside the gene matches. The CDR3 loop reads CASSSGTPLAGGNEQFF. Here the CDR3 DNA reads TGTGCCAGCAGCTCCGGGACTCCGCTAGCGGGGGGGAATGAGCAGTTCTTC.

The rearrangement uses TRBV24-1 and TRBJ1-2, with TRBD1 identical over 8 bases. This CDR3 comprises 14 residues. Per germline, CDR1 KGHDR and CDR2 SFDVKD. V lost 2 bases and J lost 4; bases outside the gene matches: 2. The DNA for the CDR3 is TGTGCCACCAGTGATTCAGGGGGCCCCTATGGCTACACCTTC. As protein: CATSDSGGPYGYTF.

The CDR3 DNA reads as TGCGCCAGCACCCCATCCGGGAGTCCTGGCTACACCTTC. This codes for CASTPSGSPGYTF. V and J are TRBV5-1 and TRBJ1-2; D is unclear. Deletions cut 6 bases from V and 7 bases from J, with 16 bases between. Looked up from germline, CDR1 is SGHRS and CDR2 is YFSETQ. CDR3 length: 13 residues.

The chain combines TRBV30 with TRBJ1-2; D gene ambiguous. The CDR3 has 13 amino acids. Between the trimmed V and J ends, which lost 0 bases and 2 bases, there was a span of 7 bases. CDR1 is GTSNPN, CDR2 SVGIG, per germline (reference sequence). CDR3 sequence reads: CAWSVLRNYGYTF. The DNA of the CDR3 is TGTGCCTGGAGTGTACTACGGAACTATGGCTACACCTTC. The whole variable domain, filled in from reference TRBV30 and TRBJ1-2, reads SQTIHQWPATLVQPVGSPLSLECTVEGTSNPNLYWYRQAAGRGLQLLFYSVGIGQISSEVPQNLSASRPQDRQFILSSKKLLLSDSGFYLCAWSVLRNYGYTFGSGTRLTVV.

V gene TRBV21-1 combines with J gene TRBJ2-2; the D call of TRBD2 is as the table states it, not checked on the DNA. TRBV21-1 is an annotated pseudogene. This CDR3 spans 16 amino acids. The CDR3 DNA follows: TGTGCCAGCAGCAGTAGGGAGCCCGGCCCCACCGGGGAGCTGTTTTTT. It translates to CASSSREPGPTGELFF.

This rearrangement joins TRBV27 to TRBJ2-5; TRBD2 matches at 10 bases. CDR3 length equals 18 residues. V lost 7 bases, J lost 1 base, and 15 bases stayed unmatched. Per germline, CDR1 MNHEY and CDR2 SMNVEV (reference sequence). The CDR3 nucleotides read TGTGCCAGCACCCTTCGGGGGACTAGCGCTAGGCCCCAAGAGACCCAGTACTTC. Residues: CASTLRGTSARPQETQYF.